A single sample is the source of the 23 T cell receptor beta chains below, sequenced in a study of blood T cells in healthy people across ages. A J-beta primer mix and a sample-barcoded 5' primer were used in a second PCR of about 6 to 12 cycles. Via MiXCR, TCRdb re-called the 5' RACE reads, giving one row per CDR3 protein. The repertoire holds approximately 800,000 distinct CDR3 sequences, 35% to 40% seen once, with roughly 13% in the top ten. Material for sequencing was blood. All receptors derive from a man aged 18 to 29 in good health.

The CDR3: CASSPLGGYNSPLHF. The DNA for the CDR3 is TGCGCCAGCAGCCCCCTGGGGGGCTATAATTCACCCCTCCACTTT. The chain is built from TRBV4-1 and TRBJ1-6; D might be TRBD1 (5 bases). V lost 4 bases and J lost 3, with 10 bases in between. Germline V CDR1 and CDR2: MGHRA, YSYEKL. The CDR3 consists of 15 residues.

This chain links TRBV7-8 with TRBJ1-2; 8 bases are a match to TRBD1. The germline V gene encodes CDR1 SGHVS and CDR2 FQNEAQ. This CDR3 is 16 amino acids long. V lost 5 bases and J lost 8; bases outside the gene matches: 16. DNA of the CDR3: TGTGCCAGCAGCCCCTACTTTTCGACAGGGGTCGACGGCTACACCTTC. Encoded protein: CASSPYFSTGVDGYTF. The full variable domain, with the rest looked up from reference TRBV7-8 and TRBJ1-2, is GAGVSQSPRYKVAKRGQDVALRCDPISGHVSLFWYQQALGQGPEFLTYFQNEAQLDKSGLPSDRFFAERPEGSVSTLKIQRTQQEDSAVYLCASSPYFSTGVDGYTFGSGTRLTVV.

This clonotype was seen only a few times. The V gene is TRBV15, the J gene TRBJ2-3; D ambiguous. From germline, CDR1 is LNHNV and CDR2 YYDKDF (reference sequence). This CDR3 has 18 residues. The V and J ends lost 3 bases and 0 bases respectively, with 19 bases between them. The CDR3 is CATSRKLQSFLSTDTQYF. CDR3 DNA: TGTGCCACCAGCAGGAAGCTACAATCCTTCCTTAGCACAGATACGCAGTATTTT.

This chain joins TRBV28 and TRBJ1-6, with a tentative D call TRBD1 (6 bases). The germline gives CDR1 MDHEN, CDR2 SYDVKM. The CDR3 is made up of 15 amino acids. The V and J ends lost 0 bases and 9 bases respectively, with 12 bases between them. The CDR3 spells CASSLWGAMVSPLHF. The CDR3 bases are TGTGCCAGCAGTTTATGGGGGGCTATGGTTTCACCCCTCCACTTT.

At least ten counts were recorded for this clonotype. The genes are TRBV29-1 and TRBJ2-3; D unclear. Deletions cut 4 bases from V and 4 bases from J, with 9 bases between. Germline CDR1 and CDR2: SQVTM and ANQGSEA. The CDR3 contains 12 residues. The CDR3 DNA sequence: TGCAGCGTTGCAGCTCCTGCAGATACGCAGTATTTT. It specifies CSVAAPADTQYF.

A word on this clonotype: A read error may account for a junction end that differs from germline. The CDR3 loop reads CACSERTGGNYGYTF. DNA for the CDR3: TGTGCCTGCAGTGAAAGGACAGGGGGCAACTATGGCTACACCTTC. The gene calls are TRBV2 and TRBJ1-2; 11 bases agree with TRBD1. CDR1 is SNHLY and CDR2 is FYNNEI in the germline V gene. The length of the CDR3 is 15 residues. Filled out from reference TRBV2 and TRBJ1-2, the complete variable domain reads EPEVTQTPSHQVTQMGQEVILRCVPISNHLYFYWYRQILGQKVEFLVSFYNNEISEKSEIFDDQFSVERPDGSNFTLKIRSTKLEDSAMYFCACSERTGGNYGYTFGSGTRLTVV.

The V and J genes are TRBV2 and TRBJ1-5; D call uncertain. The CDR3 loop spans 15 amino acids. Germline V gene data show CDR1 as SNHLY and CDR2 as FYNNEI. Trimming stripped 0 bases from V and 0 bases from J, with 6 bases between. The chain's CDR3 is CASSEAGTSNQPQHF. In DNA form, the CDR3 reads TGTGCCAGCAGTGAAGCTGGAACTAGCAATCAGCCCCAGCATTTT.

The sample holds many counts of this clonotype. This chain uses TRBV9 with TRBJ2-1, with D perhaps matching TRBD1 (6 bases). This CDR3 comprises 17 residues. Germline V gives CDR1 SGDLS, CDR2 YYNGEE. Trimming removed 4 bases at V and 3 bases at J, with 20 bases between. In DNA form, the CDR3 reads TGTGCCAGCAGCTCCTTGGGCAGGGGAATACACTACAATGAGCAGTTCTTC. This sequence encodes CASSSLGRGIHYNEQFF.

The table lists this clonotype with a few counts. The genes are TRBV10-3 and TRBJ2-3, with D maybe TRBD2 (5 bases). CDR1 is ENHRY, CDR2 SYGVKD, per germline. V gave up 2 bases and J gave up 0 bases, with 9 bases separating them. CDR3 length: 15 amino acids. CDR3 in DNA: TGTGCCATCAGTGAGAGAAGCGGTAGCACAGATACGCAGTATTTT. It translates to CAISERSGSTDTQYF.

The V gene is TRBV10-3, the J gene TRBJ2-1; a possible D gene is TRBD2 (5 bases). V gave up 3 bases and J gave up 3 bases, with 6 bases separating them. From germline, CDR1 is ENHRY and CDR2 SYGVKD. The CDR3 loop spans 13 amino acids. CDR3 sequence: CAISDTSYNEQFF. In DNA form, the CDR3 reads TGTGCCATCAGTGACACTAGCTACAATGAGCAGTTCTTC.

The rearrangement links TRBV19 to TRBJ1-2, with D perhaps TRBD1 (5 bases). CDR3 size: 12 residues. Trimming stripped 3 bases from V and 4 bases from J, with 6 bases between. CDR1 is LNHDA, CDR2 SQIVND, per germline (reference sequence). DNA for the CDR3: TGTGCCAGTAGTATGGGGACCTATGGCTACACCTTC. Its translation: CASSMGTYGYTF.

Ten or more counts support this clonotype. CDR3 DNA: TGTGCCAGCAGCTTAGCCCTTTCTAGCGGCCAAGAGACCCAGTACTTC. As protein: CASSLALSSGQETQYF. The chain employs TRBV7-6 and TRBJ2-5; 7 positions match TRBD2. The ends lost 0 bases at V and 1 base at J; junction bases unmatched: 5. CDR3 length: 16 amino acids. Looked up from germline, CDR1 is SGHVS and CDR2 is FNYEAQ. Together with reference TRBV7-6 and TRBJ2-5, the CDR3 gives the full variable domain: GAGVSQSPRYKVTKRGQDVALRCDPISGHVSLYWYRQALGQGPEFLTYFNYEAQQDKSGLPNDRFSAERPEGSISTLTIQRTEQRDSAMYRCASSLALSSGQETQYFGPGTRLLVL.

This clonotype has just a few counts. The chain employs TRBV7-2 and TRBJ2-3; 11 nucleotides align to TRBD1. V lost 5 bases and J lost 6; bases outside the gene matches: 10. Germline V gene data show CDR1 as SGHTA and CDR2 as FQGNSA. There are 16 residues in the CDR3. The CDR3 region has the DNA TGTGCCAGCAGCGTAGTCGGGACAGGGGGGGCGGATACGCAGTATTTT. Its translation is CASSVVGTGGADTQYF.

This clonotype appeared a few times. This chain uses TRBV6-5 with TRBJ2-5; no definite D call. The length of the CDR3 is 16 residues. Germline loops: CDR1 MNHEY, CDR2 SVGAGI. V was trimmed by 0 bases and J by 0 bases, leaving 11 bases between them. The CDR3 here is CASSYSSYQYQETQYF. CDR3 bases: TGTGCCAGCAGTTACTCTAGTTACCAGTACCAAGAGACCCAGTACTTC.

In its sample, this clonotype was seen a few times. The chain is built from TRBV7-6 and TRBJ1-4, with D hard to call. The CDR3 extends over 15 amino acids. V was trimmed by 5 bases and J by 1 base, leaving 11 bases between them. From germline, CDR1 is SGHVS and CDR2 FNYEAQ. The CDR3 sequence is CASSPTLVTNEKLFF. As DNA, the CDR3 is TGTGCCAGCAGCCCTACCCTTGTAACTAATGAAAAACTGTTTTTT.

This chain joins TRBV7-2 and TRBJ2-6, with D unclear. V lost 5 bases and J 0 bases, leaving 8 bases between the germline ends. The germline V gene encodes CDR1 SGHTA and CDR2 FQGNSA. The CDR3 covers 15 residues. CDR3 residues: CASSHGASGANVLTF. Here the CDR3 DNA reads TGTGCCAGCAGCCATGGAGCCTCTGGGGCCAACGTCCTGACTTTC.

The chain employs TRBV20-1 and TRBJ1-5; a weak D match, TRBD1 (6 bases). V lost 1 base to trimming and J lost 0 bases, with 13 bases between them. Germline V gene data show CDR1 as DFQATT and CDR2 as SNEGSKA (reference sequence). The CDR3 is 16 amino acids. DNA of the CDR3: TGCAGTGCTAGAGGGGCAGGGGTAGGTAGCAATCAGCCCCAGCATTTT. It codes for CSARGAGVGSNQPQHF.

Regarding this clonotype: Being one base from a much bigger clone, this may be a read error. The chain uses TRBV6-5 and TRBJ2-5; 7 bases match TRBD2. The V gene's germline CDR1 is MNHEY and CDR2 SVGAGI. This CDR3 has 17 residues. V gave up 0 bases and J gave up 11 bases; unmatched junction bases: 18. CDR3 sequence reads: CASSYSTPRGIYTEQYF. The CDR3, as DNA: TGTGCCAGCAGTTACTCGACTCCGCGGGGGATCTACACTGAGCAGTACTTC.

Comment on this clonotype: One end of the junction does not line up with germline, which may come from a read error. CDR3 nucleotide sequence: TGTGCCAGCAGCTCGGACCGCGGCACGATCCAGAACACTGAGGCTTTCTTT. Amino acid sequence: CASSSDRGTIQNTEAFF. The V gene is TRBV11-1, the J gene TRBJ1-1, with D unresolved. CDR3 length: 17 residues. Germline V lookup: CDR1 SGHAT, CDR2 FQDESV (reference sequence).

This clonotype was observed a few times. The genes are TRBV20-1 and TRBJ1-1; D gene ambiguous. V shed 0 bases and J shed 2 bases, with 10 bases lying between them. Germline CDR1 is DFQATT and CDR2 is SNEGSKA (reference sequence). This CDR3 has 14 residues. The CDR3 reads CSARESPDNTEAFF. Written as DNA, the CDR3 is TGCAGTGCTAGAGAGAGCCCGGATAACACTGAAGCTTTCTTT.

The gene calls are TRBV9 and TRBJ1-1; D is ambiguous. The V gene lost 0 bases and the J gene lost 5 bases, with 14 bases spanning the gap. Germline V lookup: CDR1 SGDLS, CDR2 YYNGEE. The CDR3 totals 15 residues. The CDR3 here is CASSVDAGLGTEAFF. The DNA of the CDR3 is TGTGCCAGCAGCGTAGACGCTGGGCTAGGGACTGAAGCTTTCTTT.

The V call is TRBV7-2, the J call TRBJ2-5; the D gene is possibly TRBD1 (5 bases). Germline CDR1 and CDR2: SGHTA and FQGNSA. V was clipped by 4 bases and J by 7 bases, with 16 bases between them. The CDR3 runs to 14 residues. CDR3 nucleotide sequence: TGTGCCAGCAGCTCTAGACAGCTCCGGTGGACCCAGTACTTC. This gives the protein CASSSRQLRWTQYF.

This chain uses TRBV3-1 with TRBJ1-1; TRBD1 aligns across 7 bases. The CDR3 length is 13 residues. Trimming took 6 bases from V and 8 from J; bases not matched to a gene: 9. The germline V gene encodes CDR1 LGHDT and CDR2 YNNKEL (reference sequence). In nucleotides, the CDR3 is TGTGCCAGCAGTCGCGTCAAGACAGGGGAAGCTTTCTTT. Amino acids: CASSRVKTGEAFF. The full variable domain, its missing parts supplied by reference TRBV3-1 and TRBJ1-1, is DTAVSQTPKYLVTQMGNDKSIKCEQNLGHDTMYWYKQDSKKFLKIMFSYNNKELIINETVPNRFSPKSPDKAHLNLHINSLELGDSAVYFCASSRVKTGEAFFGQGTRLTVV.